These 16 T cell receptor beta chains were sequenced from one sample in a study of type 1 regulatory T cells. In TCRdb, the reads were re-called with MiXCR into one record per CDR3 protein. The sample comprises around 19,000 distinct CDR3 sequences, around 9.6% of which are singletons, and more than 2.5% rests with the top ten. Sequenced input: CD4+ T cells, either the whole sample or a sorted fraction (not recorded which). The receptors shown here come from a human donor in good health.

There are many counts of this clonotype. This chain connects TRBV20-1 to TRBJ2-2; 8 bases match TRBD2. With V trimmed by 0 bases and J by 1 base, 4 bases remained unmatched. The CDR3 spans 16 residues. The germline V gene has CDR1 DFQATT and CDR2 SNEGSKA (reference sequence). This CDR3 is CSARDLSGGNTGELFF. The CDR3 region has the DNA TGCAGTGCTAGAGATCTCAGCGGGGGGAACACCGGGGAGCTGTTTTTT.

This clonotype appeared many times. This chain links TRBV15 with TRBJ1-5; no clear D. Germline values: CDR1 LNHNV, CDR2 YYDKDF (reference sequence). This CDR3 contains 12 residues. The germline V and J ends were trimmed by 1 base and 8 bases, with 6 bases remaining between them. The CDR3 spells CATSRASEPQHF. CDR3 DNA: TGTGCCACCAGCAGAGCTTCGGAGCCCCAGCATTTT.

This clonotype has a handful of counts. The CDR3 coding sequence is TGCAGTGCCATCCGACAGGGACTAGCCAAAAACATTCAGTACTTC. As protein: CSAIRQGLAKNIQYF. The chain couples TRBV20-1 to TRBJ2-4; a possible D gene is TRBD1 (7 bases). CDR1 DFQATT and CDR2 SNEGSKA come from the germline V gene (reference sequence). CDR3 length: 15 amino acids. V lost 6 bases and J lost 0, with 15 bases in between.

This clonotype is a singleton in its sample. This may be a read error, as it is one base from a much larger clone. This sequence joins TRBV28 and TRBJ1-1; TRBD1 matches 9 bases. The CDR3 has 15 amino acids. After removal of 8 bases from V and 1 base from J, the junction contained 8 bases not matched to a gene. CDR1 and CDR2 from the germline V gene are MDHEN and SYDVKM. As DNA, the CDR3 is TGTGCCAGCGAAGTTCCGGGACAGGGGAACACTGAAGCTTTCTTT. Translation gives CASEVPGQGNTEAFF.

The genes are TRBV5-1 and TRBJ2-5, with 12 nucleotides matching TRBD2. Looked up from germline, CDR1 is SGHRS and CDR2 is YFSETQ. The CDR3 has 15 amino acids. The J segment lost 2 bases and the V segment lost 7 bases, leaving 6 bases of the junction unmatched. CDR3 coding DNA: TGCGCCAGCCGGACTAGCGGGACCACACAAGAGACCCAGTACTTC. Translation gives CASRTSGTTQETQYF.

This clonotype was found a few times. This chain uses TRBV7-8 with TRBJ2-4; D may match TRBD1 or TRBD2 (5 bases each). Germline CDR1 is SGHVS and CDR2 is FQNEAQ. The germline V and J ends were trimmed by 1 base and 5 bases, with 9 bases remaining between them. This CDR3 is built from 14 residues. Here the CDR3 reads CASSLGGAQNIQYF. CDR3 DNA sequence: TGTGCCAGCAGCTTAGGAGGGGCCCAAAACATTCAGTACTTC.

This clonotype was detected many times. The CDR3 DNA reads TGTGCCAGCAGCTTAGGTTCCCAGGTTAACACTGAAGCTTTCTTT. Amino acid sequence: CASSLGSQVNTEAFF. The chain links TRBV7-9 to TRBJ1-1; D uncertain. CDR3 length: 15 residues. The V gene lost 1 base and the J gene lost 2 bases, with 11 bases spanning the gap. Per germline, CDR1 SEHNR and CDR2 FQNEAQ (reference sequence).

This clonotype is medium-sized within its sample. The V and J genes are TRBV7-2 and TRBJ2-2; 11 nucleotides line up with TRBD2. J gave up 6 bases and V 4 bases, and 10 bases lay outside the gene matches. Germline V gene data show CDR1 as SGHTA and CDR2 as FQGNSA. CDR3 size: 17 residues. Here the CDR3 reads CASSSSTSGSDPGELFF. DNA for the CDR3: TGTGCCAGCAGCTCATCTACTAGCGGGAGCGATCCCGGGGAGCTGTTTTTT.

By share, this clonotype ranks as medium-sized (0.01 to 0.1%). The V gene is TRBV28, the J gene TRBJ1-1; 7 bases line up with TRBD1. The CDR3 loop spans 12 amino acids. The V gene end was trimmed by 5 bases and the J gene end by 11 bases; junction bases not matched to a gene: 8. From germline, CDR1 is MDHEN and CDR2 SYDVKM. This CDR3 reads CASSPLDRRAFF. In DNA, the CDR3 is TGTGCCAGCAGTCCCCTGGACAGGCGGGCTTTCTTT.

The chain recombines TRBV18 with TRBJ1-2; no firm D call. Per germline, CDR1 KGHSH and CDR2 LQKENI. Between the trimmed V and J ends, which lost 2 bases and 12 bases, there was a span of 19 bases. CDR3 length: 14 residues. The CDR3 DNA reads TGTGCCAGCTCACCAACAAAGGGAGTCTATGACCACACCTTC. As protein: CASSPTKGVYDHTF.

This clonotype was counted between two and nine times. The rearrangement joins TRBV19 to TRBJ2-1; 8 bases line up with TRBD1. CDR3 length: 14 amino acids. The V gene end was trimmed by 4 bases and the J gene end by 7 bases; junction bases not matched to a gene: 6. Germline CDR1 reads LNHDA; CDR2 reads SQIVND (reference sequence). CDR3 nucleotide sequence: TGTGCCAGTAGTAGCCAGGGGGCGTTTAATGAGCAGTTCTTC. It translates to CASSSQGAFNEQFF.

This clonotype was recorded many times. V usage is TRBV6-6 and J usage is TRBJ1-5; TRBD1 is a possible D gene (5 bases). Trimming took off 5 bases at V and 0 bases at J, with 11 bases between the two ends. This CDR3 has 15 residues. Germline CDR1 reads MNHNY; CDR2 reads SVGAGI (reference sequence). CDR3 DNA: TGTGCCAGCAGTCTTGACAGATATAGCAATCAGCCCCAGCATTTT. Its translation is CASSLDRYSNQPQHF.

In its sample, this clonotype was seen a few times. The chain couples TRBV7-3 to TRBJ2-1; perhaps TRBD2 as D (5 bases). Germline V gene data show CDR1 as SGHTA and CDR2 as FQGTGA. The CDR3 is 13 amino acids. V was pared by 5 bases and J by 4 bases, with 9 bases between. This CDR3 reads CASSLRTYNEQFF. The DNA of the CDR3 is TGTGCCAGCAGCCTTAGGACTTACAATGAGCAGTTCTTC.

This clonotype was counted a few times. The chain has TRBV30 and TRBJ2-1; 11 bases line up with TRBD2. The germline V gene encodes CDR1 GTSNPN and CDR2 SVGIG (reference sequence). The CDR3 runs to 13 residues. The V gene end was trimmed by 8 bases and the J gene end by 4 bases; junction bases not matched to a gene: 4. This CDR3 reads CASTSGSYNEQFF. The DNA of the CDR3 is TGTGCCAGTACTAGCGGGAGTTACAATGAGCAGTTCTTC.

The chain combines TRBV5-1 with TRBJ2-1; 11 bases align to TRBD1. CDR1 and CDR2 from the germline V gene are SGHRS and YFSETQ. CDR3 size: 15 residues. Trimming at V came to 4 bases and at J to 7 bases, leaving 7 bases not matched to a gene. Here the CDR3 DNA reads TGCGCCAGCAGCCCGGGACAGGGGGATGGGAATGAGCAGTTCTTC. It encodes CASSPGQGDGNEQFF.

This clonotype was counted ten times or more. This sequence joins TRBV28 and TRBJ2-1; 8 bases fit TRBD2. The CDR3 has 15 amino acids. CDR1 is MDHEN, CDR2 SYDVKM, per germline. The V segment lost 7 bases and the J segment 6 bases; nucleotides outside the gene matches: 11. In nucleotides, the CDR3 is TGTGCCAGCACACCAGGGACTAGATCCGGCAATGAGCAGTTCTTC. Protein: CASTPGTRSGNEQFF.